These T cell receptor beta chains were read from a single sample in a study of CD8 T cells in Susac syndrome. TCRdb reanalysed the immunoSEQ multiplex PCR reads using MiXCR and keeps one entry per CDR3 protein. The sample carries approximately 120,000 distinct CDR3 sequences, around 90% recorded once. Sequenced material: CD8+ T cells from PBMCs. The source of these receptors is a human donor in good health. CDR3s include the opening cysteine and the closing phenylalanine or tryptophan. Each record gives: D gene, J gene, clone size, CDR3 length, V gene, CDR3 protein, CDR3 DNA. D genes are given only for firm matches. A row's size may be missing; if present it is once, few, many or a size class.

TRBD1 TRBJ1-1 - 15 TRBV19 CASGRTGVMNTEAFF TGTGCCAGTGGGAGGACAGGAGTAATGAACACTGAAGCTTTCTTT
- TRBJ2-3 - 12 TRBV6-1 CASSPSGTPQYF TGTGCCAGCTCACCCAGCGGTACTCCCCAGTATTTT
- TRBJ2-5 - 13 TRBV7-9 CASSPPGSETQYF TGTGCCAGCAGCCCTCCGGGCTCCGAGACCCAGTACTTC
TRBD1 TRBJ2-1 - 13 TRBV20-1 CSASDRGLWEQFF TGCAGTGCTTCCGACAGGGGGCTTTGGGAGCAGTTCTTC
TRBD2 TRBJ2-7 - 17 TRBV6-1 CASRRRSGTSGNYEQYF TGTGCCAGCAGAAGACGCTCCGGGACTAGCGGGAACTACGAGCAGTACTTC
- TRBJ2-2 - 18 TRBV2 CASSEWRRSTGNTGELFF TGTGCCAGCAGTGAATGGCGGAGGTCTACGGGGAACACCGGGGAGCTGTTTTTT
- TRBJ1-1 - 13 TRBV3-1 CASSPRPNTEAFF TGTGCCAGCAGCCCCAGACCGAACACTGAAGCTTTCTTT
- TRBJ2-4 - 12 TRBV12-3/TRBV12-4 CASSFGRNIQYF TGTGCCAGCAGTTTCGGGAGAAACATTCAGTACTTC
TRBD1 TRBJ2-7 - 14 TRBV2 CASSRDRVSYEQYF TGTGCCAGCAGTAGGGACAGGGTCTCCTACGAGCAGTACTTC
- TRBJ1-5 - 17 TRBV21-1 CASSKARVIIAISPSIF -
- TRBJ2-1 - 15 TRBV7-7 CASSPSGLMDNEQFF TGTGCTAGCAGCCCTAGTGGGCTTATGGACAATGAGCAGTTCTTC
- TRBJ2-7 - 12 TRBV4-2 CASSHWGAEQYF TGTGCCAGCAGCCACTGGGGGGCCGAGCAGTACTTC
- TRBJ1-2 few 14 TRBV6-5 CASRPGGGNYGYTF TGTGCCAGCAGGCCCGGGGGGGGGAACTATGGCTACACCTTC
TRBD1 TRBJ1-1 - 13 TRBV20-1 CSARGGMNTEAFF TGCAGTGCCAGAGGGGGCATGAACACTGAAGCTTTCTTT
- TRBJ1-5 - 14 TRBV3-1 CASSQGYSNQPQHF TGTGCCAGCAGCCAGGGGTATAGCAATCAGCCCCAGCATTTT
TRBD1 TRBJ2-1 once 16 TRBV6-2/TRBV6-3 CASSPRTGSSYNEQFF TGTGCCAGCAGCCCCCGGACAGGGAGCTCCTACAATGAGCAGTTCTTC
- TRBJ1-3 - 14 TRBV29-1 CSVAGTLSGNTIYF TGCAGCGTTGCTGGGACGCTCTCTGGAAACACCATATATTTT
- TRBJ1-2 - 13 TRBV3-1 CASSERLDYGYTF TGTGCCAGCAGCGAACGGTTAGACTATGGCTACACCTTC
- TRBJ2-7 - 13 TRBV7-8 CASSQRGAVEQYF TGTGCCAGCAGCCAAAGGGGGGCGGTCGAGCAGTACTTC
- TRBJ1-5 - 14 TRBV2 CASTAGNSNQPQHF TGTGCCAGCACCGCAGGGAATAGCAATCAGCCCCAGCATTTT
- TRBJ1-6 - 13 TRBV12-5 CASGSGGVSPLHF TGTGCTAGTGGTTCCGGGGGCGTTTCACCCCTCCACTTT
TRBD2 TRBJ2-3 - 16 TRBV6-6 CASSPRAGTSTDTQYF TGTGCCAGCAGTCCCCGAGCGGGGACTAGCACAGATACGCAGTATTTT
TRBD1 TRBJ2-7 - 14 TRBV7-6 CASSSGQGRYEQYF TGTGCCAGCAGCTCAGGACAGGGGAGGTACGAGCAGTACTTC
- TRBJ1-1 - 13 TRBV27 CASSRGGGTKAFF TGTGCCAGCAGCAGGGGAGGGGGGACGAAAGCTTTCTTT
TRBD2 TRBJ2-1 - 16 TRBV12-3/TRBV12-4 CASSLGSGLASNEQFF TGTGCCAGCAGTTTAGGGTCCGGACTAGCGAGCAATGAGCAGTTCTTC